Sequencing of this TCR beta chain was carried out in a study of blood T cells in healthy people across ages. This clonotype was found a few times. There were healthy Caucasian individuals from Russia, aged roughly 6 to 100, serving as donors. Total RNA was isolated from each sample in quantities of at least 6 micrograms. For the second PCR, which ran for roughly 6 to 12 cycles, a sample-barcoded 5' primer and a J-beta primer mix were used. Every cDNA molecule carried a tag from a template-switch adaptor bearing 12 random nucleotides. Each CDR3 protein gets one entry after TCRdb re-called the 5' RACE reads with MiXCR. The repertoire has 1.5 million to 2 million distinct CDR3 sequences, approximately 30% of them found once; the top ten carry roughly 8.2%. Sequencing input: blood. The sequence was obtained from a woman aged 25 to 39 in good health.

CDR3 in amino acids: CASSQQEIGANVLTF. Written as DNA, the CDR3 is TGTGCCAGCAGCCAACAGGAGATTGGGGCCAACGTCCTGACTTTC. The V call is TRBV14, the J call TRBJ2-6; D unclear. The CDR3 spans 15 residues. CDR1 is SGHDN, CDR2 FVKESK, per germline. The ends were cut back, 2 bases at V and 3 bases at J, with 8 bases in the middle.